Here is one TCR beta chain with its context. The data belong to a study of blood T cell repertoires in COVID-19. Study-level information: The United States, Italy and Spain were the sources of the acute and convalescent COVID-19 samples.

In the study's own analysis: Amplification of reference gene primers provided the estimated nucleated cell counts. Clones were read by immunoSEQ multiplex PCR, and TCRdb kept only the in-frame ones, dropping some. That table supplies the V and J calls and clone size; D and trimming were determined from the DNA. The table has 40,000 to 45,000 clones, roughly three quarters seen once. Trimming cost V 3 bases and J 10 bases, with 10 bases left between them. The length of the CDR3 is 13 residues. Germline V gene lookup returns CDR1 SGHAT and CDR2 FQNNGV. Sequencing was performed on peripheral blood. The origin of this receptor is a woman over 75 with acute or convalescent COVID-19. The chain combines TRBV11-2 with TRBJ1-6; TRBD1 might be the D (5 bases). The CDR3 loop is CASSLDISSPLHF. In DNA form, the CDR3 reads TGTGCCAGCAGCTTGGACATTTCGTCACCCCTCCACTTT.